These 21 T cell receptor beta chains share one sample of origin, sequenced in a study of cytomegalovirus exposure and HLA in healthy donors (dated by TCRdb to the late 2010s). The library was made by the immunoSEQ multiplex PCR assay. A mixture of 60 forward primers for TCR Vbeta segments and 13 reverse primers for TCR Jbeta segments was used in the multiplex PCR. TCRdb carries this immuneACCESS record with in-frame sequences only. Its versions omit some clonotypes, under half of them owing to an unresolved V gene in the studies checked, with the rest unexplained. This sample holds 140,000 to 150,000 clones; around 73% were observed only once. The ten largest clones represent around 2.9% of the sample. The sequencing input was PBMCs. These receptors all stem from a female donor in good health and CMV-seronegative.

This clone showed up just once. The CDR3 DNA sequence: TGTGCCAGCAAGGGACAGGGGAATTCACCCCTCCACTTT. It codes for CASKGQGNSPLHF. The gene calls are TRBV27 and TRBJ1-6; 10 bases align to TRBD1. The germline V gene has CDR1 MNHEY and CDR2 SMNVEV (reference sequence). CDR3 length equals 13 residues. V lost 7 bases, J lost 7 bases, and 1 base stayed unmatched.

The genes are TRBV14 and TRBJ2-1, with 8 bases identical to TRBD1. The ends lost 0 bases at V and 10 bases at J; junction bases unmatched: 14. This CDR3 has 17 residues. Looked up from germline, CDR1 is SGHDN and CDR2 is FVKESK. CDR3 DNA: TGTGCCAGCAGCCAAGACCTAGGACAGGGTGAGTCCGAGGAGCAGTTCTTC. Amino acid sequence: CASSQDLGQGESEEQFF.

The rearrangement joins TRBV7-9 to TRBJ1-1; possibly TRBD1 for D (5 bases). This CDR3 is built from 17 residues. Per germline, CDR1 SEHNR and CDR2 FQNEAQ (reference sequence). The V and J ends lost 2 bases and 3 bases respectively, with 19 bases between them. CDR3 nucleotide sequence: TGTGCCAGCAGCTTATATCCTCCGGGGGTTGGGGACACTGAAGCTTTCTTT. Residues: CASSLYPPGVGDTEAFF.

This clone came up a few times. The chain combines TRBV5-6 with TRBJ1-2; 12 bases fit TRBD1. This CDR3 has 14 residues. The trim removed 4 bases at V and 5 bases at J, leaving 3 bases unmatched. Per the germline V gene, CDR1 is SGHDT and CDR2 is YYEEEE. The CDR3 loop is CASSRDRGQYGYTF. The CDR3 bases are TGTGCCAGCAGCCGGGACAGGGGGCAATATGGCTACACCTTC.

The V gene is TRBV5-1, the J gene TRBJ2-5, with 10 bases identical to TRBD2. The CDR3 sequence is 17 residues long. The V gene end was trimmed by 1 base and the J gene end by 1 base; junction bases not matched to a gene: 7. CDR1 is SGHRS, CDR2 YFSETQ, per germline. CDR3: CASSLSASGSFQETQYF. CDR3 DNA sequence: TGCGCCAGCAGCTTGTCGGCTAGCGGGAGTTTCCAAGAGACCCAGTACTTC.

The chain carries TRBV28 and TRBJ2-3; 11 positions match TRBD1. With 10 bases clipped from V and 2 bases from J, the junction kept 5 bases outside the gene matches. From germline, CDR1 is MDHEN and CDR2 SYDVKM. The CDR3 runs 14 residues. The chain's CDR3 is CATMDRGHTDTQYF. In DNA, the CDR3 is TGTGCCACCATGGACAGGGGGCACACAGATACGCAGTATTTT.

This chain uses TRBV7-9 with TRBJ2-3, with 7 nucleotides matching TRBD1. This CDR3 has 16 amino acids. After removal of 1 base from V and 2 bases from J, the junction contained 6 bases not matched to a gene. Germline CDR1 reads SEHNR; CDR2 reads FQNEAQ (reference sequence). CDR3 DNA: TGTGCCAGCAGCTTAGGGGGGAAGGGGGCCACAGATACGCAGTATTTT. Protein product: CASSLGGKGATDTQYF.

This clone occurred once. The chain carries TRBV4-2 and TRBJ1-2, with D possibly being TRBD1 (6 bases). Germline V gene lookup returns CDR1 LGHNA and CDR2 YNFKEQ. V dropped 3 bases and J dropped 2 bases, with 13 bases sitting between them. This CDR3 is 15 amino acids long. For the CDR3, the DNA is TGTGCCAGCAGCCACCCCGAGCAGGGGAACTATGGCTACACCTTC. Its protein product is CASSHPEQGNYGYTF.

This clone was observed once. This sequence joins TRBV9 and TRBJ1-2, with a tentative D call TRBD1 (5 bases). Looked up from germline, CDR1 is SGDLS and CDR2 is YYNGEE. The CDR3 covers 16 residues. V gave up 0 bases and J gave up 4 bases, with 16 bases separating them. The CDR3 region is CASSVGGGGFAYGYTF. In DNA, the CDR3 is TGTGCCAGCAGCGTAGGCGGGGGTGGGTTTGCCTATGGCTACACCTTC.

The genes are TRBV30 and TRBJ2-1, with D perhaps TRBD2 (5 bases). CDR3 size: 12 residues. Trimming took 8 bases from V and 4 from J, leaving 12 bases between them. CDR1 GTSNPN and CDR2 SVGIG come from the germline V gene (reference sequence). The chain's CDR3 is CATSGEYNEQFF. The DNA for the CDR3 is TGTGCCACCAGTGGGGAGTACAATGAGCAGTTCTTC.

The CDR3 nucleotides read TGTGCCAGCAGTCCCCCAACACCGGGACAGGGAAGAAGAGGCTACACCTTC. As protein: CASSPPTPGQGRRGYTF. The chain links TRBV27 to TRBJ1-2; 9 bases fit TRBD1. CDR3 length equals 17 residues. Per the germline V gene, CDR1 is MNHEY and CDR2 is SMNVEV (reference sequence). The J segment lost 8 bases and the V segment lost 5 bases, leaving 18 bases of the junction unmatched.

The chain recombines TRBV4-1 with TRBJ2-1; 14 bases line up with TRBD2. CDR3 length: 18 amino acids. J gave up 4 bases and V 0 bases, and 5 bases lay outside the gene matches. Germline CDR1 and CDR2: MGHRA and YSYEKL. The CDR3 reads CASSQEVGLAGGYNEQFF. The CDR3 coding sequence is TGCGCCAGCAGCCAAGAGGTTGGACTAGCGGGAGGTTACAATGAGCAGTTCTTC.

The chain has TRBV5-1 and TRBJ2-7; TRBD1 agrees at 7 bases. Looked up from germline, CDR1 is SGHRS and CDR2 is YFSETQ. CDR3 length: 14 residues. Germline trimming cut 0 bases from V and 10 bases from J; bases unmatched to any gene: 10. The CDR3 coding sequence is TGCGCCAGCAGCTTGGATGGCAGGGGGTCCCCTCAGTACTTC. Translation: CASSLDGRGSPQYF. The entire variable domain, with the rest obtained from reference TRBV5-1 and TRBJ2-7, is as follows: KAGVTQTPRYLIKTRGQQVTLSCSPISGHRSVSWYQQTPGQGLQFLFEYFSETQRNKGNFPGRFSGRQFSNSRSEMNVSTLELGDSALYLCASSLDGRGSPQYFGPGTRLTVT.

The chain recombines TRBV15 with TRBJ1-1, with TRBD1 matching over 8 bases. Germline loops: CDR1 LNHNV, CDR2 YYDKDF (reference sequence). V lost 9 bases and J lost 1; bases outside the gene matches: 4. This CDR3 is 13 amino acids long. The CDR3 region is CATTDRGNTEAFF. Written as DNA, the CDR3 is TGTGCCACAACCGACAGGGGGAACACTGAAGCTTTCTTT.

The chain is built from TRBV13 and TRBJ2-1; 10 nucleotides agree with TRBD2. Trimming took 1 base from V and 7 from J; bases not matched to a gene: 4. The CDR3 is 15 residues long. Germline CDR1 and CDR2: PRHDT and FYEKMQ (reference sequence). DNA for the CDR3: TGTGCCAGCAGCTTAGTTAGCGGGAGGTTTAATGAGCAGTTCTTC. Translation gives CASSLVSGRFNEQFF.

V is TRBV9 and J is TRBJ2-3; TRBD2 matches 12 bases. The CDR3 covers 18 residues. Trimming took 0 bases from V and 0 from J; bases not matched to a gene: 5. Germline values: CDR1 SGDLS, CDR2 YYNGEE. CDR3 residues: CASSVGTSGTTSTDTQYF. In DNA, the CDR3 is TGTGCCAGCAGCGTAGGGACTAGCGGGACCACTAGCACAGATACGCAGTATTTT.

The chain recombines TRBV28 with TRBJ2-1; D gene unclear. Germline assignment: CDR1 MDHEN and CDR2 SYDVKM. The V and J ends lost 6 bases and 9 bases respectively, with 9 bases between them. The CDR3 is 11 residues long. The CDR3 DNA reads as TGTGCCAGCAGATTCTCGGGTGAGCAGTTCTTC. Residues: CASRFSGEQFF.

This clone was counted a single time. The V call is TRBV5-1, the J call TRBJ2-2, with D possibly being TRBD1 (5 bases). Germline assignment: CDR1 SGHRS and CDR2 YFSETQ. The V end lost 4 bases, the J end lost 5 bases, and 15 bases lay between the germline ends. This CDR3 spans 15 amino acids. Here the CDR3 DNA reads TGCGCCAGCAGCCTTGAGACAGTTACAACCGGGGAGCTGTTTTTT. As protein: CASSLETVTTGELFF.

The chain links TRBV18 to TRBJ1-4; a possible D gene is TRBD1 (5 bases). The CDR3 covers 18 residues. Germline V gene data show CDR1 as KGHSH and CDR2 as LQKENI. V lost 6 bases and J lost 7, with 27 bases in between. The CDR3 protein is CASSSAVAGSGTGEKLFF. The DNA for the CDR3 is TGTGCCAGCTCCTCGGCTGTGGCAGGGAGCGGGACTGGTGAAAAACTGTTTTTT.

The rearrangement joins TRBV7-8 to TRBJ2-5, with TRBD2 as a possible D gene (6 bases). Trimming shortened V by 7 bases and J by 4 bases, and 16 bases separated the two germline ends. The germline CDR1 and CDR2 sequences are SGHVS and FQNEAQ. CDR3 length: 14 residues. In DNA, the CDR3 is TGTGCCAGCACTCTAAAGCGGGTGGGAGAGACCCAGTACTTC. Translation: CASTLKRVGETQYF.

This clone was picked up one time. The CDR3 nucleotides read TGTGCCAGCAGCAAAGGAGACGAGCAGTACTTC. This gives the protein CASSKGDEQYF. The chain combines TRBV21-1 with TRBJ2-7; the table's D call of TRBD2 was not tested on the DNA. TRBV21-1 is an annotated pseudogene. This CDR3 is built from 11 residues.